This T cell receptor beta chain was profiled in a study of T cell changes during pregnancy in multiple sclerosis. Libraries were prepared by immunoSEQ multiplex PCR; TCRdb keeps only in-frame clonotypes and omits some of them. The sample lists under 70,000 clones, roughly 91% occurring once. This sample comprised peripheral blood, obtained after pregnancy. This TCR derives from a female donor in good health, enrolled as a control in a pregnancy study.

CDR3 sequence: CASSPGAGGNYGYTF. As DNA, the CDR3 is TGTGCCAGCAGCCCCGGCGCAGGAGGGAACTATGGCTACACCTTC. This chain uses TRBV11-3 with TRBJ1-2; D is uncertain. Germline CDR1 reads SGHNT; CDR2 reads YENEEA. The germline V and J ends were trimmed by 5 bases and 2 bases, with 15 bases remaining between them. The CDR3 extends over 15 amino acids.